Sequencing of this T cell receptor (beta chain) was carried out in a study of blood T cell repertoires in COVID-19. Study in general: Material from acute and convalescent COVID-19 was sourced from the United States, Italy and Spain. The cDNA or gDNA used as material had been derived from T cells, B-cell-depleted T cells, or PBMCs.

V was pared by 0 bases and J by 0 bases, with 6 bases between. The CDR3 length is 15 residues. Germline-derived CDR1 and CDR2 are SGHRS and YFSETQ. In the original processing: Estimation of nucleated cell counts was performed using reference gene primer amplification. The repertoire was sequenced with immunoSEQ multiplex PCR; TCRdb's copy has only in-frame clones and lacks some. V, J and clone size are taken as reported in that table, and D and trimming were inferred from the DNA itself. The sample holds 310,000 or so clones, 86% seen once. The rearrangement uses TRBV5-1 and TRBJ2-2, with unresolved D. What was sequenced was peripheral blood. This sequence was found in a woman aged 50 to 60 with acute or convalescent COVID-19. The chain's CDR3 is CASSLVLANTGELFF. CDR3 DNA sequence: TGCGCCAGCAGCTTGGTTTTAGCGAACACCGGGGAGCTGTTTTTT.